This T cell receptor beta chain was documented in a study of regulatory T cells in long-lasting Graves disease (dated by TCRdb to the early 2020s). Concerning the study at large: Antithyroid drugs had been taken for less than 3 months by newly diagnosed Graves' disease patients. A total of about 33 samples underwent TCR sequencing: roughly 13 from persistent and around 20 from newly diagnosed Graves' disease patients. This study used TCR sequencing and RNA sequencing of peripheral blood to compare persistent Graves' disease patients against newly diagnosed Graves' disease patients. The study took place in China and was registered as a clinical trial. What the study reported, not specific to this receptor: As a limitation, the authors acknowledged that the small sample size may reduce accuracy. The study examined only peripheral blood because the primary lesion, thyroid tissue, could not be accessed. Lower TCR Shannon entropy and fewer highly expanded clones were observed in persistent Graves' disease patients than in newly diagnosed patients, which suggested clonal expansion. Only the TCR beta chain was sequenced and analyzed. Persistent patients shared more public clonotypes among themselves (more than 2,500) than newly diagnosed patients did (nearly 1,000). TRBV28, TRBJ1-2 and TRBJ2-5 were preferentially used in persistent disease, while TRBV20-1 and TRBJ2-1 were favored in newly diagnosed disease.

Library construction relied on multiplex PCR. The instrument was an Illumina HiSeq 4000. iRepertoire HTBI primers and Arm-PCR amplification of CDR3 regions were used to construct TCR beta libraries. Before sequencing, the PCR products underwent gel purification. The paper's processing steps were these. Gene usage analysis of CDR3 amino acid clonotypes used the 50 to 70 TRBV and around 14 TRBJ segments found across samples. COPE and FqMerger were used to merge filtered high-quality paired reads into contigs. BLAST was used to align contigs to IMGT TRBV, TRBD and TRBJ reference genes, with CDR3 defined following IMGT. Clonotypes above 0.1% frequency were classified as highly expanded clones. Repertoire diversity was measured by Shannon entropy, and V-J evenness by the Gini coefficient. Clonotypes shared by more than one individual were considered public. TCRdb itself trimmed the public reads at Q25 with fastp, ran MiXCR and retained productive beta chains. Merged by CDR3 protein, the rows form single entries marked with the most common genes and DNA. The V and J calls shown here were made by TCRdb, not taken from the authors' results. A total of a few hundred thousand distinct CDR3 sequences appear in this sample, approximately 15% of them only once. The leading ten clones occupy over 7% of the sample.

The germline V gene sets CDR1 to SGHTA and CDR2 to FQGNSA. V sheds 3 bases and J sheds 4 bases, leaving 10 bases between their ends. The CDR3 contains 13 residues, cysteine and phenylalanine counted. The retained sequence is limited to the CDR3, 39 bases, with the frame set at the first base. This clonotype has ten or more counts. Its antigen has not been determined. No per-base quality is available; no much larger clone lies one base away. The label giving this sample's time point can be read as: newly diagnosed GD, antithyroid drugs for less than 3 months. RNA was extracted from PBMCs in TRIzol for both TCR sequencing and RNA sequencing. The diagnosis of Graves' disease was made according to American Thyroid Association guidelines. The patients came from an endocrinology department in Xi'an, China. From each patient, around 8.3 milliliters of peripheral blood was collected into an EDTA anticoagulant tube. Ficoll Paque Plus density gradient separation was used to isolate PBMCs, and no further T cell sorting was done. RNA quality was checked with an Agilent 2100 Bioanalyzer and agarose gel, and concentration with a NanoDrop 2000.

The data were also submitted as part of a second study, on T cells in Graves' hyperthyroidism and ophthalmopathy. Per the second study: Stable Graves' hyperthyroidism was defined as no progression to ophthalmopathy during 18 months of follow-up. The hyperthyroidism patients were between 18 and 65 years old and newly diagnosed, with a disease duration of less than 2 months. Patients with uncontrolled infections, other autoimmune diseases, pregnancy or lactation were excluded. Clinical symptoms, serum thyroxine and TRAb, thyroid ultrasound, and orbital computed tomography formed the basis for the diagnoses. The first round of RT-PCR for the TCR CDR3 was performed with the HTBI primer set and the Qiagen OneStep RT-PCR kit. Most expanded thyroid clonotypes (frequency above 0.001) were also detected in blood, a finding suggesting that blood repertoires may reflect thyroid immune responses. In cross-validation, a model built on a 13 V-J signature told ophthalmopathy apart from stable hyperthyroidism with 87.88% sensitivity and about 81% specificity, and in testing the same model reached 80%/75%. In validation, the model predicted progression to ophthalmopathy with 65% to 71% sensitivity and 72% to 85% specificity, a median of 6.5 months before onset. TCR V-J signatures able to tell the groups apart were searched for in a discovery cohort of more than 90 patients, of whom fewer than 45 had Graves' ophthalmopathy and roughly 59 had stable Graves' hyperthyroidism. Prospective prediction of ophthalmopathy was tested in an independent validation cohort consisting of 18 to 20 hyperthyroidism patients and approximately 16 patients who later progressed to ophthalmopathy. For training and testing, the 80 to 100 patients in the discovery cohort were randomly divided in a 7:3 ratio. In addition, the study compared T-cell repertoires in thyroid tissue and in blood from six Graves' hyperthyroidism patients. After sampling, hyperthyroidism patients received methimazole starting at 30 mg daily, and ophthalmopathy patients received high-dose intravenous methylprednisolone. Libraries were constructed in a second round of multiplex PCR, after which size selection and purification were carried out. The libraries were sequenced on an Illumina HiSeq2000 using paired-end 100 bp reads. SOAPnuke was used to process the raw data, removing reads that contained adapters or uncalled bases, had a mean Phred below 15, or lacked an exact match to the constant primer or identifier. COPE v1.2.5 was used to merge high-quality paired reads, and clonotypes were defined as unique nucleotide sequences. MiTCR v1.1 was used to align the clonotypes against IMGT TRBV, TRBD and TRBJ reference segments. Only V-J combinations with frequency above 0.0001, covering 98% to 99.2% of repertoires, were analysed. The TCS score was defined as the ratio of F50 (clonal expansion) to E x V (chaos), calculated using BLOSUM62-based TCRdist between CDR3 peptides within each V-J. Welch's t-statistics and random forest reduced 500 to 650 V-J features to 13, which were used in a naive Bayes classifier (R e1071). No statistical method was used to fix the sample size in advance, and group allocation was not hidden from the investigators. The paper reports TCR Vbeta CDR3 sequencing of approximately 140 peripheral blood samples: 40 or so ophthalmopathy, fewer than 85 hyperthyroidism and around 17 progressor patients.

This clonotype was obtained from a woman in her 40s with Graves disease. Donor details come from another sample of the same person, matched by shared clones. The chain employs TRBV7-2 and TRBJ2-7; TRBD1 is perhaps the D gene, given 6 matching bases. Sequences were derived from peripheral blood mononuclear cells (PBMCs), sampled at new diagnosis, from a patient treated with antithyroid drugs. The nucleotides are TGTGCCAGCAGCTTGACACAGGGATACGAGCAGTACTTC. Translation gives CASSLTQGYEQYF.